The 23 T cell receptor beta chains given below trace back to one sample, sequenced in a study of blood T cell repertoires in COVID-19. Only in-frame clones appear in the TCRdb table, and some are missing; sequencing was by immunoSEQ multiplex PCR. The table includes some 70,000 clones, 75% to 90% detected once. Material: peripheral blood. The receptors originated from a man aged 50 to 60 with active COVID-19.

The chain is built from TRBV18 and TRBJ2-2; D is unresolved. Trimming left V 2 bases short and J 4 bases short, with 5 bases between. The CDR3 loop spans 13 amino acids. From germline, CDR1 is KGHSH and CDR2 LQKENI. The DNA of the CDR3 is TGTGCCAGCTCACCAGGGCTCACCGGGGAGCTGTTTTTT. This codes for CASSPGLTGELFF. Supplemented by reference TRBV18 and TRBJ2-2, the full variable domain reads NAGVMQNPRHLVRRRGQEARLRCSPMKGHSHVYWYRQLPEEGLKFMVYLQKENIIDESGMPKERFSAEFPKEGPSILRIQQVVRGDSAAYFCASSPGLTGELFFGEGSRLTVL.

The V and J genes are TRBV9 and TRBJ2-3; D ambiguous. This CDR3 has 15 amino acids. Germline-derived CDR1 and CDR2 are SGDLS and YYNGEE. V was cut by 0 bases and J by 2 bases, with 10 bases left in between. The CDR3, as DNA: TGTGCCAGCAGCGTAGTCCCACAGCACACAGATACGCAGTATTTT. Translation: CASSVVPQHTDTQYF.

The V gene is TRBV29-1, the J gene TRBJ2-3, with 9 bases fitting TRBD2. The CDR3 runs to 13 residues. V was clipped by 4 bases and J by 3 bases; unmatched bases: 2. The germline CDR1 and CDR2 sequences are SQVTM and ANQGSEA. The DNA for the CDR3 is TGCAGCGTTGTCAGCGGGGGGACAGATACGCAGTATTTT. Its protein product is CSVVSGGTDTQYF.

This chain connects TRBV11-2 to TRBJ2-5, with 13 bases aligning to TRBD2. Germline trimming cut 1 base from V and 5 bases from J; bases unmatched to any gene: 10. Germline values: CDR1 SGHAT, CDR2 FQNNGV. The CDR3 spans 18 residues. The CDR3 nucleotides read TGTGCCAGCAGCTTAGGTCGACTAGCGGGGGGACCTAGGGAGACCCAGTACTTC. Translating it yields CASSLGRLAGGPRETQYF.

The chain's CDR3 is CASSPFYEQYF. As DNA, the CDR3 is TGTGCCAGCAGCCCCTTCTACGAGCAGTACTTC. The chain employs TRBV5-8 and TRBJ2-7; D is uncertain. This CDR3 has 11 amino acids. Trimming shortened V by 4 bases and J by 3 bases, and 5 bases separated the two germline ends. The germline gives CDR1 SGHTS, CDR2 YDEGEE.

This clone was seen a handful of times. The rearrangement uses TRBV6-5 and TRBJ1-6; unclear D gene. Trimming removed 7 bases from V and 9 bases from J, with 13 bases in between. The CDR3 loop spans 13 amino acids. The germline V gene encodes CDR1 MNHEY and CDR2 SVGAGI. The CDR3: CASTAGERSPLHF. The CDR3 nucleotides are TGTGCCAGCACTGCGGGTGAGCGTTCACCCCTCCACTTT.

In its sample, this clone was seen a few times. V usage is TRBV7-2 and J usage is TRBJ2-1; possibly TRBD1 for D (7 bases). V lost 7 bases to trimming and J lost 7 bases, with 23 bases between them. This CDR3 has 16 residues. In germline, CDR1 is SGHTA, CDR2 FQGNSA. The CDR3, as DNA: TGTGCCAGCACCTCTAGAGGAGGGGCAGGGGGAAATGAGCAGTTCTTC. It encodes CASTSRGGAGGNEQFF.

The chain uses TRBV6-4 and TRBJ2-1; D might be TRBD2 (5 bases). The V gene's germline CDR1 is MRHNA and CDR2 SNTAGT. With 4 bases removed from V and 9 bases from J, the gap between germline ends came to 19 bases. The CDR3 runs to 15 residues. CDR3 nucleotide sequence: TGTGCCAGCAGTGTCGAGGGTCGGTCGGTGGCTGAGCAGTTCTTC. It codes for CASSVEGRSVAEQFF.

This clone has more than one count but fewer than ten. The V call is TRBV7-6, the J call TRBJ2-2; 9 nucleotides match TRBD1. Germline assignment: CDR1 SGHVS and CDR2 FNYEAQ. After removal of 3 bases from V and 5 bases from J, the junction contained 4 bases not matched to a gene. This CDR3 region has 15 residues. The CDR3 spells CASSLGQGRTGELFF. Here the CDR3 DNA reads TGTGCCAGCAGCTTGGGACAGGGAAGGACCGGGGAGCTGTTTTTT.

This clone has just one count. The chain carries TRBV4-1 and TRBJ1-6, with 11 bases fitting TRBD1. The junction had 7 bases not matched to a gene; V was cut back by 1 base and J by 8 bases. The CDR3 loop spans 17 amino acids. The germline CDR1 and CDR2 sequences are MGHRA and YSYEKL. In DNA, the CDR3 is TGCGCCAGCAGCCAAGCGTACGGACAGGGGGCTTATTCACCCCTCCACTTT. Its translation: CASSQAYGQGAYSPLHF.

J is TRBJ2-1 and V is TRBV5-1; 9 nucleotides line up with TRBD1. CDR1 SGHRS and CDR2 YFSETQ come from the germline V gene. V lost 4 bases, J lost 7 bases, and 6 bases stayed unmatched. The CDR3 is 14 amino acids. This chain's CDR3 is CASSGQGNANEQFF. For the CDR3, the DNA is TGCGCCAGCAGCGGACAGGGGAATGCAAATGAGCAGTTCTTC.

V and J are TRBV24-1 and TRBJ1-1, with TRBD1 matching over 7 bases. The V gene's germline CDR1 is KGHDR and CDR2 SFDVKD. CDR3 size: 15 residues. V shed 10 bases and J 1 base; nucleotides not matched to a gene: 11. The CDR3 nucleotides are TGTGCCACAAGGAGGGAACAGGGGCGGAACACTGAAGCTTTCTTT. Translated: CATRREQGRNTEAFF.

This chain joins TRBV18 and TRBJ1-4; D perhaps matches TRBD1 (5 bases). The CDR3 length is 16 residues. V lost 2 bases to trimming and J lost 0 bases, with 10 bases between them. Germline V CDR1 and CDR2: KGHSH, LQKENI. CDR3 sequence (DNA): TGTGCCAGCTCACCAGGGACGGGAGCAACTAATGAAAAACTGTTTTTT. It encodes CASSPGTGATNEKLFF.

The rearrangement joins TRBV19 to TRBJ2-7, with 10 bases fitting TRBD2. This CDR3 contains 15 residues. Looked up from germline, CDR1 is LNHDA and CDR2 is SQIVND (reference sequence). V lost 5 bases to trimming and J lost 3 bases; unmatched junction nucleotides: 7. The CDR3 DNA follows: TGTGCCAGTAGTCTTTTAGCGGGGGGAGGCTACGAGCAGTACTTC. It codes for CASSLLAGGGYEQYF.

This clone was observed once. V and J are TRBV7-8 and TRBJ1-2; D is perhaps TRBD1 (5 bases). Trimming removed 1 base from V and 7 bases from J, with 10 bases in between. Per the germline V gene, CDR1 is SGHVS and CDR2 is FQNEAQ. The CDR3 extends over 13 amino acids. The CDR3 nucleotides are TGTGCCAGCAGCTTAGAGGGGATGAGTGGCTACACCTTC. Its translation is CASSLEGMSGYTF.

This clone was seen a few times. This sequence joins TRBV2 and TRBJ1-5; D uncertain. The CDR3 length is 16 residues. Germline V gene lookup returns CDR1 SNHLY and CDR2 FYNNEI. V was cut by 0 bases and J by 7 bases, with 16 bases left in between. The CDR3 nucleotides are TGTGCCAGCAGTGAAGCGGGATCCTCCGGAGGGCAGCCCCAGCATTTT. This gives the protein CASSEAGSSGGQPQHF.

The chain is built from TRBV6-6 and TRBJ2-7; TRBD1 agrees at 10 bases. V lost 5 bases to trimming and J lost 7 bases; unmatched junction nucleotides: 8. Looked up from germline, CDR1 is MNHNY and CDR2 is SVGAGI (reference sequence). The CDR3 contains 14 residues. CDR3 amino acids: CASSRQGAGWEQYF. CDR3 nucleotides: TGTGCCAGCAGTCGACAGGGGGCTGGGTGGGAGCAGTACTTC.

The chain recombines TRBV4-1 with TRBJ1-1; D gene uncertain. The ends were cut back, 2 bases at V and 1 base at J, with 5 bases in the middle. This CDR3 spans 13 amino acids. Per germline, CDR1 MGHRA and CDR2 YSYEKL. The CDR3 nucleotides are TGCGCCAGCAGCCAAACCGGGAACACTGAAGCTTTCTTT. Its translation: CASSQTGNTEAFF.

The genes are TRBV29-1 and TRBJ1-2, with TRBD1 matching 7 bases. With 4 bases clipped from V and 4 bases from J, the junction kept 9 bases outside the gene matches. Germline-derived CDR1 and CDR2 are SQVTM and ANQGSEA. CDR3 length equals 14 residues. This CDR3 is CSVAPGGLGYGYTF. DNA of the CDR3: TGCAGCGTTGCCCCAGGGGGTCTCGGCTATGGCTACACCTTC.

The chain recombines TRBV3-1 (or the pseudogene TRBV3-2) with TRBJ2-7, with 7 nucleotides matching TRBD1. Germline V gives CDR1 LGHDT, CDR2 YNNKEL (reference sequence). This CDR3 comprises 15 residues. With 4 bases clipped from V and 2 bases from J, the junction kept 8 bases outside the gene matches. CDR3 residues: CASSRPGQRAYEQYF. Written as DNA, the CDR3 is TGTGCCAGCAGCCGTCCGGGACAGCGAGCCTACGAGCAGTACTTC.

V is TRBV4-3 and J is TRBJ2-1, with TRBD1 matching 8 bases. The V segment lost 0 bases and the J segment 9 bases; nucleotides outside the gene matches: 10. There are 16 residues in the CDR3. Per germline, CDR1 LGHNA and CDR2 YSLEER. The CDR3 loop is CASSQDFATGAVEQFF. CDR3 DNA sequence: TGCGCCAGCAGCCAAGATTTTGCGACAGGGGCTGTTGAGCAGTTCTTC.

The rearrangement uses TRBV5-1 and TRBJ2-5; the match to TRBD1 covers 9 bases. There are 15 residues in the CDR3. CDR1 and CDR2 (germline): SGHRS, YFSETQ. V was pared by 2 bases and J by 3 bases, with 5 bases of the junction left unmatched. This CDR3 is CASSFYRGREETQYF. The CDR3 DNA is TGCGCCAGCAGCTTTTACAGGGGGCGCGAAGAGACCCAGTACTTC.

For the CDR3, the DNA is TGTGCCAGCAGCCCGGACAGCCCCAATCAGCCCCAGCATTTT. It is translated as CASSPDSPNQPQHF. The V gene is TRBV6-5, the J gene TRBJ1-5; TRBD1 is a possible D gene (6 bases). Trimming removed 6 bases at V and 3 bases at J, with 12 bases between. Germline CDR1 and CDR2: MNHEY and SVGAGI. The length of the CDR3 is 14 residues.